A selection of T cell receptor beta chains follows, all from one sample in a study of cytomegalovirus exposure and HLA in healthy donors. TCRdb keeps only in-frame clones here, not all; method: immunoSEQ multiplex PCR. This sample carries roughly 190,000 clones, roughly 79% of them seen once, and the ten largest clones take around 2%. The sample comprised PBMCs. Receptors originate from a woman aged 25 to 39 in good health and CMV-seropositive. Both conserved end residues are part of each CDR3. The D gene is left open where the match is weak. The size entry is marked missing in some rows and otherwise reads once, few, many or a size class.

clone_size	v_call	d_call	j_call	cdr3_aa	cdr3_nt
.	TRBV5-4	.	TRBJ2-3	CASSLVGGRDTQYF	TGTGCCAGCAGCTTGGTCGGAGGCAGAGATACGCAGTATTTT
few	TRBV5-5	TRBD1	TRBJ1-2	CASSLQGAYGYTF	TGTGCCAGCAGCTTACAGGGGGCTTATGGCTACACCTTC
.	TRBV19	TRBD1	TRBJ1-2	CASGLGRTGVDYGYTF	TGTGCCAGTGGACTTGGCCGGACAGGGGTCGACTATGGCTACACCTTC
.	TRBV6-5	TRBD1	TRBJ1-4	CASSPGTENEKLFF	TGTGCCAGCAGTCCCGGGACAGAAAATGAAAAACTGTTTTTT
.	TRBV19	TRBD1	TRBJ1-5	CASSIGSGGLDQPQHF	TGTGCCAGTAGTATAGGGTCAGGGGGTCTAGATCAGCCCCAGCATTTT
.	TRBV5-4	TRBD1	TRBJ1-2	CASSSGTGAYYGYTF	TGTGCCAGCAGCTCGGGTACAGGGGCCTACTATGGCTACACCTTC
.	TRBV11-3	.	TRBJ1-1	CASSDGRGEAFF	TGTGCCAGCAGTGACGGCAGGGGCGAAGCTTTCTTT
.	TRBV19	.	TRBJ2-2	CASSIDVFSGELFF	TGTGCCAGTAGTATAGATGTTTTCTCCGGGGAGCTGTTTTTT
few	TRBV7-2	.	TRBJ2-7	CASSLGRRGQPYEQYF	TGTGCCAGCAGCTTAGGGCGGCGGGGGCAGCCCTACGAGCAGTACTTC
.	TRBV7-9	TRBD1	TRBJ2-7	CASSQILGQGNEQYF	TGTGCCAGCAGCCAGATTCTTGGACAGGGCAACGAGCAGTACTTC
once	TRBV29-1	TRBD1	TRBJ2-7	CSVFKGGHEQYF	TGCAGCGTTTTCAAAGGGGGCCACGAGCAGTACTTC
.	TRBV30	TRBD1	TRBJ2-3	CAWNQPRDSGGIWTDTQYF	TGTGCCTGGAACCAGCCGAGAGATTCAGGGGGCATTTGGACAGATACGCAGTATTTT
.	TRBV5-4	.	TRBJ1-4	CASSPRETNEKLFF	TGTGCCAGCAGCCCCCGGGAGACGAATGAAAAACTGTTTTTT
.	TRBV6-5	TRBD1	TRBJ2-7	CASSPHGQGAYEQYF	TGTGCCAGCAGTCCGCACGGACAGGGGGCCTACGAGCAGTACTTC
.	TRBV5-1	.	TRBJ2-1	CASSLEGGLPYNEQFF	TGCGCCAGCAGCTTGGAGGGGGGGCTTCCCTACAATGAGCAGTTCTTC
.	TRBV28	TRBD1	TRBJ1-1	CASSTGGDGTEAFF	TGTGCCAGCAGTACAGGGGGCGATGGCACTGAAGCTTTCTTT
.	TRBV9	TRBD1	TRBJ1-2	CASSVGPDRVQGYTF	TGTGCCAGCAGCGTAGGTCCCGACAGGGTACAAGGCTACACCTTC
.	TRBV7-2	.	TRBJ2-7	CASSYTGTPSYEQYF	TGTGCCAGCAGCTATACCGGGACTCCTTCCTACGAGCAGTACTTC
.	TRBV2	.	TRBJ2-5	CASSVDGGGRETQYF	TGTGCCAGCAGTGTCGATGGGGGAGGACGAGAGACCCAGTACTTC
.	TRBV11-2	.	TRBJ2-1	CASSLVPDSVTGEQFF	TGTGCCAGCAGCTTAGTCCCGGACAGTGTGACGGGTGAGCAGTTCTTC
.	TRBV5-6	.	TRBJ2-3	CASSLSLVMTDYTQYF	TGTGCCAGCAGCTTATCCCTAGTAATGACAGACTATACGCAGTATTTT
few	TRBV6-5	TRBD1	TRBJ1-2	CASSYLDRRDGYTF	TGTGCCAGCAGTTATCTGGACAGGCGAGATGGCTACACCTTC
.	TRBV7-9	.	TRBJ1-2	CASSYKVGYGYTF	TGTGCCAGCAGCTATAAAGTCGGCTATGGCTACACCTTC
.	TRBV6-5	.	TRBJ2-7	CASRGLRYEQYF	TGTGCCAGCAGGGGCCTACGCTACGAGCAGTACTTC
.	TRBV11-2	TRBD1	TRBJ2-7	CASSYTGTGVAEQYF	TGTGCCAGCAGCTATACCGGGACAGGGGTTGCCGAGCAGTACTTC
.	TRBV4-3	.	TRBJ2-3	CASSPSWGRSTDTQYF	TGCGCCAGCAGCCCCTCGTGGGGGCGAAGCACAGATACGCAGTATTTT
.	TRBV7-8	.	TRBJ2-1	CASSLGEPIYNEQFF	TGTGCCAGCAGCTTAGGCGAACCGATATACAATGAGCAGTTCTTC
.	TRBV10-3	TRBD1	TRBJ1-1	CAISDLTGANTEAFF	TGTGCCATCAGTGATTTGACAGGGGCGAACACTGAAGCTTTCTTT
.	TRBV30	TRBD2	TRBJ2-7	CAWGLAHYEQYF	TGTGCCTGGGGACTAGCCCACTACGAGCAGTACTTC
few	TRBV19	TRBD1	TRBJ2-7	CASSIFEGQGYEQYF	TGTGCCAGTAGTATCTTTGAGGGACAGGGCTACGAGCAGTACTTC
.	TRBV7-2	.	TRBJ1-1	CASSLAASSVGRGGTEAFF	TGTGCCAGCAGCTTAGCCGCCTCCTCGGTGGGGCGGGGAGGCACTGAAGCTTTCTTT
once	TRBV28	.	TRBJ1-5	CASDYSNQPQHF	TGTGCCTCCGACTATAGCAATCAGCCCCAGCATTTT
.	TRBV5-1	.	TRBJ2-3	CASALGTQTDTQYF	TGCGCCAGCGCTCTGGGGACACAAACAGATACGCAGTATTTT
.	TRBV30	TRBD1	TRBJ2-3	CASKATGAHTQYF	TGTGCCTCCAAAGCGACAGGGGCACATACGCAGTATTTT
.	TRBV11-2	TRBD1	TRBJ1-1	CASSLDPGTGKAFF	TGTGCCAGCAGCTTAGACCCTGGGACAGGGAAAGCTTTCTTT
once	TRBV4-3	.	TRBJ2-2	CASSLRQTGELFF	TGCGCCAGCAGTCTACGACAGACCGGGGAGCTGTTTTTT
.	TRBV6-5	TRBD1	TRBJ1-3	CASSYSRGQTGNTIYF	TGTGCCAGCAGTTACTCCAGGGGGCAGACTGGAAACACCATATATTTT
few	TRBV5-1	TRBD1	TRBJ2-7	CASSLNVGGAYGQYF	TGCGCCAGCAGCTTGAACGTAGGGGGCGCATACGGGCAGTACTTC
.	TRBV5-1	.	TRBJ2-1	CASSLFPRVGYNEQFF	TGCGCCAGCAGCTTGTTTCCCAGGGTAGGATACAATGAGCAGTTCTTC
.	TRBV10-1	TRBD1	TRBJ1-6	CASSGQGNSPLHF	TGCGCCAGCAGTGGACAGGGCAATTCACCCCTCCACTTT
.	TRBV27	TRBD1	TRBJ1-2	CASRMTLGQGASGYTF	TGTGCCAGCAGAATGACTCTGGGACAGGGGGCATCTGGCTACACCTTC
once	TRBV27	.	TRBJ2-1	CASSLYNEQFF	TGTGCCAGCAGTCTTTACAATGAGCAGTTCTTC
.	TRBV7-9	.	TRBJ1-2	CASSAQAANYGYTF	TGTGCCAGCAGCGCTCAGGCCGCTAACTATGGCTACACCTTC
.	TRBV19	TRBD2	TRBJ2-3	CASSPGLKTDTQYF	TGTGCCAGTAGCCCGGGACTAAAAACAGATACGCAGTATTTT
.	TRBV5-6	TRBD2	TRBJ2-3	CASSLRTSGPSTDTQYF	TGTGCCAGCAGCTTGCGGACTAGCGGACCTAGCACAGATACGCAGTATTTT
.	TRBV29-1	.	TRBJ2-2	CSGTYTGELFF	TGCAGCGGGACTTACACCGGGGAGCTGTTTTTT
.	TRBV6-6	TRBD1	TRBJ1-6	CASSYPGQRNSPLHF	TGTGCCAGCAGTTACCCGGGACAGAGGAATTCACCCCTCCACTTT
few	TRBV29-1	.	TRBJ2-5	CSVHTFPGSQETQYF	TGCAGCGTTCATACCTTCCCGGGTAGCCAAGAGACCCAGTACTTC
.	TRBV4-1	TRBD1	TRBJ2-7	CASSHRTGHEQYF	TGCGCCAGCAGCCATAGGACAGGGCACGAGCAGTACTTC
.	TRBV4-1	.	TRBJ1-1	CASSQDLTIGGAFF	TGCGCCAGCAGCCAAGATCTTACTATCGGGGGGGCTTTCTTT
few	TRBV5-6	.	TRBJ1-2	CASSLVDQGIGYTF	TGTGCCAGCAGCTTGGTCGATCAGGGGATTGGCTACACCTTC
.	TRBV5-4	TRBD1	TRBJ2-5	CASSLETGGEETQYF	TGTGCCAGCAGCTTGGAGACAGGGGGCGAAGAGACCCAGTACTTC
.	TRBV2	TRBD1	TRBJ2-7	CASSEMAGGEQYF	TGTGCCAGCAGTGAAATGGCAGGGGGCGAGCAGTACTTC
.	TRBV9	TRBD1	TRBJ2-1	CASSAGQGANDEQFF	TGTGCCAGCAGCGCGGGACAGGGGGCAAATGATGAGCAGTTCTTC
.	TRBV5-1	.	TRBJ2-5	CASSWRLVSLGEETQYF	TGCGCCAGCAGCTGGAGACTAGTTTCTCTCGGGGAAGAGACCCAGTACTTC
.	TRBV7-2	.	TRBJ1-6	CASSLNFRGSPLHF	TGTGCCAGCAGCTTAAACTTCCGGGGTTCACCCCTCCACTTT
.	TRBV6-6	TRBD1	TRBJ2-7	CASRTPLGQGSYEQYF	TGTGCCAGCAGAACACCCCTGGGACAGGGGTCCTACGAGCAGTACTTC
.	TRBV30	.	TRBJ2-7	CAWSVPDGEQYF	TGTGCCTGGAGTGTGCCTGACGGGGAGCAGTACTTC